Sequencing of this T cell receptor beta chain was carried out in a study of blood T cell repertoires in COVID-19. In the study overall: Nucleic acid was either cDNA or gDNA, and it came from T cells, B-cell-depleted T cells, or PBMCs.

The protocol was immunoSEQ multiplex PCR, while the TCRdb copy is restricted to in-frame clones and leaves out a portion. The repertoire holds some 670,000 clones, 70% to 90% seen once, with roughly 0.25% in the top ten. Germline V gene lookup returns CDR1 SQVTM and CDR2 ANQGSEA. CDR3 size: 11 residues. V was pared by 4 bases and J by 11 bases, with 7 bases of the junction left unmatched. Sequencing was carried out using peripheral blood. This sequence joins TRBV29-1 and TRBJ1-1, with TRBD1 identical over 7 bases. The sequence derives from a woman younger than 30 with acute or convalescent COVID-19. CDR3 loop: CSVAERGQAFF. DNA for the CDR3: TGCAGCGTTGCCGAAAGGGGGCAGGCTTTCTTT.